The clone carrying this T cell receptor (beta chain) was seen just once. The sample comes from a study of T cell responses to AZD1222 COVID-19 vaccine. Measured with immunoSEQ multiplex PCR; TCRdb has only the in-frame clones, and not every one. The sample records fewer than 200,000 clones, around nine tenths being singletons. From germline, CDR1 is MNHEY and CDR2 SVGAGI. This CDR3 region has 12 residues. V gave up 7 bases and J gave up 9 bases, with 13 bases separating them. Timing groups of about 4 and about 12 weeks for second doses were pooled. The chain has TRBV6-5 and TRBJ2-1; maybe TRBD1 (7 bases). The TCR comes from an adult who received the AZD1222 COVID-19 vaccine. This specimen consisted of peripheral blood, obtained 28 days after the second AZD1222 dose. The CDR3 protein is CASNRQGGEQFF. As DNA, the CDR3 is TGTGCCAGCAATCGACAGGGAGGTGAGCAGTTCTTC.